This T cell receptor beta chain was retrieved from a study of cytomegalovirus exposure and HLA in healthy donors. On the study more broadly: Most donors, about 77% of some 400 genotyped, fell in the Caucasian-associated ancestry cluster.

The CDR3 is 12 residues long. The V end was cut by 4 bases, the J end by 5 bases, with 6 bases between. Germline CDR1 ENHRY, CDR2 SYGVKD. Primers for the PCR totalled 60 Vbeta and 13 Jbeta. Repertoires were generated with immunoSEQ multiplex PCR, while TCRdb's copy carries only in-frame clones and drops some. The data contain about 110,000 clones, about 70% of them singletons. This sequence was found in a woman aged 25 to 45 in good health and CMV-seronegative. Sequencing was performed on PBMCs. This chain joins TRBV10-3 and TRBJ1-5; D is ambiguous. CDR3 in amino acids: CAISVGDQPQHF. The CDR3 DNA reads as TGTGCCATCAGTGTCGGAGATCAGCCCCAGCATTTT.